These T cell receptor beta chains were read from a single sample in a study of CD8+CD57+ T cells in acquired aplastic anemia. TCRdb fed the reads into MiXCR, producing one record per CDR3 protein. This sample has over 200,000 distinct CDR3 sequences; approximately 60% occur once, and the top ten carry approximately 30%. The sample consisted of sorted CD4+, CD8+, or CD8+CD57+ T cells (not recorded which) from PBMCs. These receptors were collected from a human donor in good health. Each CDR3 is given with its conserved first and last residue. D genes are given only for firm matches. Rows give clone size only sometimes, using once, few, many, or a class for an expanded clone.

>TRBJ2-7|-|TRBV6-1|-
CASMSQTYEQYF
TGTGCCAGCATGTCGCAGACCTACGAGCAGTACTTC
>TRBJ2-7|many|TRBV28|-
CASSADRKLGTGHEQYF
TGTGCCAGCAGTGCCGACAGGAAACTCGGCACGGGCCACGAGCAGTACTTC
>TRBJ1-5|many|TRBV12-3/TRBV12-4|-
CASSLGPNRPQHF
TGTGCCAGCAGCCTGGGACCCAATCGGCCCCAGCATTTT
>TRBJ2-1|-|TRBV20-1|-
CSARVGVAVSYNEQFF
TGCAGTGCTAGAGTGGGAGTAGCGGTCTCCTACAATGAGCAGTTCTTC
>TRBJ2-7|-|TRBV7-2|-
CASSLQRAYEQYF
TGTGCCAGCAGCTTACAGAGGGCCTACGAGCAGTACTTC
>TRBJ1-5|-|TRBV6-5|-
CASSEFGQPQHF
TGTGCCAGCAGCGAGTTTGGTCAGCCCCAGCATTTT
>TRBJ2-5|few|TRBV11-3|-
CASSLVTEETQYF
TGTGCCAGCAGCTTGGTTACAGAAGAGACCCAGTACTTC
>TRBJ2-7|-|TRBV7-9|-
CAGGHAGAYEQYF
TGTGCCGGGGGCCATGCGGGGGCCTACGAGCAGTACTTC
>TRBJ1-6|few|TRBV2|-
CASSSGLQGGSPLHF
TGTGCCAGCAGCTCAGGTCTACAGGGTGGCTCACCCCTCCACTTT
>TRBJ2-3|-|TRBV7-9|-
CASSHPPDTQYF
TGTGCCAGCAGCCATCCTCCAGATACGCAGTATTTT
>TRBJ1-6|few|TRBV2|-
CASSDRTSYNSPLHF
TGTGCCAGCAGTGACAGGACCTCCTATAATTCACCCCTCCACTTT
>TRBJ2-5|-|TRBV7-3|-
CASSSTAGRETQYF
TGCGCCAGCAGCTCGACAGCGGGTAGAGAGACCCAGTACTTC
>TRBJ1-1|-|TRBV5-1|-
CASSLSTTEAFF
TGCGCCAGCAGCTTGTCGACCACTGAAGCTTTCTTT
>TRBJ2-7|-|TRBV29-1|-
CSVLSAAEQYF
TGCAGCGTTCTAAGTGCTGCCGAGCAGTACTTC
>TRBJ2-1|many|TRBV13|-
CASSSGRVYNEQFF
TGTGCCAGCAGTTCGGGCAGGGTCTACAATGAGCAGTTCTTC
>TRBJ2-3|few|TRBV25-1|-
CASSESVAVGTDTQYF
TGTGCCAGCAGTGAATCGGTAGCTGTGGGCACAGATACGCAGTATTTT
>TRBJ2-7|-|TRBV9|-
CASSVDQGYEQYF
TGTGCCAGCAGCGTAGACCAGGGCTACGAGCAGTACTTC
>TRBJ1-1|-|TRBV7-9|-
CASSLWGSDTEAFF
TGTGCCAGCAGCTTATGGGGGTCGGACACTGAAGCTTTCTTT
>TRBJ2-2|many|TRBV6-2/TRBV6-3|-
CASSSAVTANTGELFF
TGTGCCAGCAGTTCTGCTGTTACCGCGAACACCGGGGAGCTGTTTTTT
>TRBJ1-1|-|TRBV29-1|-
CSAGEVGENEAFF
TGCAGCGCGGGCGAGGTAGGGGAGAATGAAGCTTTCTTT
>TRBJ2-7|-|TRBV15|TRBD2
CATSRGTGGYEQYF
TGTGCCACCAGCAGAGGGACGGGGGGCTACGAGCAGTACTTC
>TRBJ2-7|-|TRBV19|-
CASRATGSYEQYF
TGTGCCAGTAGGGCGACAGGTTCCTACGAGCAGTACTTC
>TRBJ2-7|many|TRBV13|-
CASSLGGATYEQYF
TGTGCCAGCAGCTTAGGCGGGGCTACCTACGAGCAGTACTTC
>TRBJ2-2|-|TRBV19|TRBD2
CASSIERETRANTGELFF
TGTGCCAGTAGTATTGAGCGGGAGACTAGGGCGAACACCGGGGAGCTGTTTTTT
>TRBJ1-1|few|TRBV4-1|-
CASSLDGMNTEAFF
TGTGCCAGCAGCTTAGACGGTATGAACACTGAAGCTTTCTTT
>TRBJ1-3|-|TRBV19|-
CALDLYSGNTIYF
TGTGCCTTAGACCTCTACTCTGGAAACACCATATATTTT
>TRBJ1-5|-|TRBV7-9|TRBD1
CASSGDRVEEPQHF
TGTGCCAGCAGCGGTGACAGGGTGGAGGAGCCCCAGCATTTT
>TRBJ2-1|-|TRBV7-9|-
CASSLIAGNNEQFF
TGTGCCAGCAGCTTAATCGCAGGCAACAATGAGCAGTTCTTC
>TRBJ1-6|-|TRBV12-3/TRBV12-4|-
CATQGGGRSPLHF
TGTGCCACACAGGGTGGGGGTAGATCACCCCTCCACTTT
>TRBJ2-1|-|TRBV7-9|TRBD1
CASSDRDRGFNEQFF
TGTGCCAGCAGCGACCGGGACAGGGGTTTCAATGAGCAGTTCTTC
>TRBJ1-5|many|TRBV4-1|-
CASSPPGLTQPQHF
TGCGCCAGCAGCCCGCCGGGGCTAACTCAGCCCCAGCATTTT
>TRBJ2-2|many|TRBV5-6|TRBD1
CASRYRTGGNTGELFF
TGTGCCAGCAGATACAGGACAGGGGGGAACACCGGGGAGCTGTTTTTT
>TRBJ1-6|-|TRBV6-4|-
CASSVTPWNSPLHF
TGTGCCAGCAGTGTTACCCCTTGGAATTCACCCCTCCACTTT
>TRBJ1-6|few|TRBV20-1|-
CSASLGVALLGSPLHF
TGCAGTGCTAGTCTCGGGGTTGCCTTGCTCGGATCACCCCTCCACTTT
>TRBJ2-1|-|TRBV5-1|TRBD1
CASSLTGVNNEQFF
TGCGCCAGCAGCTTAACAGGGGTTAACAATGAGCAGTTCTTC
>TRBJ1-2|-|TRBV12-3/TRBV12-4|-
CASSFSGPAKGYTF
TGTGCCAGCAGTTTCTCGGGACCGGCGAAGGGCTACACCTTC